The 6 T cell receptor beta chains given below trace back to one sample, sequenced in a study of long-term antiretroviral therapy in people with HIV. They ran version v3.0 of the immunoSEQ assay at survey level. The data were produced by immunoSEQ multiplex PCR, yet TCRdb's version contains in-frame clones alone and is incomplete. Among around 30,000 clones listed, 70% to 90% were seen once. The material was unsorted PBMCs, obtained 3 years after starting antiretroviral therapy. The receptors come from a man aged 40-49 years with HIV.

This chain connects TRBV6-5 to TRBJ1-2, with TRBD1 matching 7 bases. The CDR3 has 16 amino acids. The germline gives CDR1 MNHEY, CDR2 SVGAGI. After removal of 4 bases from V and 4 bases from J, the junction contained 12 bases not matched to a gene. DNA for the CDR3: TGTGCCAGCAGTTTGGAAGAGGGGGCCCTTTTCTATGGCTACACCTTC. It is translated as CASSLEEGALFYGYTF.

The chain has TRBV4-1 and TRBJ1-1, with TRBD1 matching over 9 bases. Germline V gene lookup returns CDR1 MGHRA and CDR2 YSYEKL. This CDR3 spans 12 amino acids. The V gene end was trimmed by 6 bases and the J gene end by 6 bases; junction bases not matched to a gene: 2. The CDR3 here is CASRRTGAEAFF. The CDR3 DNA reads TGCGCCAGCAGACGGACAGGGGCTGAAGCTTTCTTT.

The chain links TRBV7-9 to TRBJ2-1; no definite D call. Germline lookup yields CDR1 SEHNR and CDR2 FQNEAQ (reference sequence). Trimming cost V 5 bases and J 7 bases, with 12 bases left between them. This CDR3 has 13 residues. The CDR3 nucleotides are TGTGCCAGCAGCCCCCCCGCGCGGAATGAGCAGTTCTTC. Encoded protein: CASSPPARNEQFF. Complete variable domain (other parts from reference TRBV7-9 and TRBJ2-1): DTGVSQNPRHKITKRGQNVTFRCDPISEHNRLYWYRQTLGQGPEFLTYFQNEAQLEKSRLLSDRFSAERPKGSFSTLEIQRTEQGDSAMYLCASSPPARNEQFFGPGTRLTVL.

J is TRBJ1-3 and V is TRBV4-1; D ambiguous. V lost 0 bases and J lost 0, with 6 bases in between. Germline assignment: CDR1 MGHRA and CDR2 YSYEKL. The CDR3 is made up of 15 amino acids. CDR3: CASSQDPSSGNTIYF. The CDR3 DNA sequence: TGCGCCAGCAGCCAAGACCCAAGCTCTGGAAACACCATATATTTT.

The chain is built from TRBV19 and TRBJ2-7, with D maybe TRBD1 (5 bases). Trimming cost V 6 bases and J 0 bases, with 9 bases left between them. CDR1 is LNHDA and CDR2 is SQIVND in the germline V gene (reference sequence). CDR3 length: 13 residues. Written as DNA, the CDR3 is TGTGCCAGTAGCCCTACAGGCTCCTACGAGCAGTACTTC. This encodes CASSPTGSYEQYF.

The chain couples TRBV13 to TRBJ2-2; TRBD1 is a possible D gene (5 bases). Germline values: CDR1 PRHDT, CDR2 FYEKMQ (reference sequence). Trimming stripped 4 bases from V and 6 bases from J, with 12 bases between. The CDR3 runs to 14 residues. The CDR3, as DNA: TGTGCCAGCAGCTCGCCACAGGTGGCCGGGGAGCTGTTTTTT. Translating gives CASSSPQVAGELFF.